This T cell receptor beta chain derives from a study of blood T cell repertoires in COVID-19. Study in general: Researchers got acute and convalescent COVID-19 samples from the United States, Italy and Spain.

Original processing methods: Using reference gene primer amplification, nucleated cell counts were estimated. Profiling relied on immunoSEQ multiplex PCR, and the TCRdb table lists in-frame clones only, not all of them. The D gene and trimming were derived from the DNA, and the V and J assignments and clone size from that table. The table lists 150,000 to 170,000 clones, about four fifths of them singletons. Germline CDR1 KGHSH, CDR2 LQKENI. The CDR3 extends over 14 amino acids. Trimming cost V 3 bases and J 2 bases, with 8 bases left between them. This receptor was identified in a woman aged 55-70 years with acute or convalescent COVID-19. Source material: peripheral blood. The chain couples TRBV18 to TRBJ1-5; D gene unclear. DNA for the CDR3: TGTGCCAGCTCACCTGGGCATGGCAATCAGCCCCAGCATTTT. Protein sequence: CASSPGHGNQPQHF.